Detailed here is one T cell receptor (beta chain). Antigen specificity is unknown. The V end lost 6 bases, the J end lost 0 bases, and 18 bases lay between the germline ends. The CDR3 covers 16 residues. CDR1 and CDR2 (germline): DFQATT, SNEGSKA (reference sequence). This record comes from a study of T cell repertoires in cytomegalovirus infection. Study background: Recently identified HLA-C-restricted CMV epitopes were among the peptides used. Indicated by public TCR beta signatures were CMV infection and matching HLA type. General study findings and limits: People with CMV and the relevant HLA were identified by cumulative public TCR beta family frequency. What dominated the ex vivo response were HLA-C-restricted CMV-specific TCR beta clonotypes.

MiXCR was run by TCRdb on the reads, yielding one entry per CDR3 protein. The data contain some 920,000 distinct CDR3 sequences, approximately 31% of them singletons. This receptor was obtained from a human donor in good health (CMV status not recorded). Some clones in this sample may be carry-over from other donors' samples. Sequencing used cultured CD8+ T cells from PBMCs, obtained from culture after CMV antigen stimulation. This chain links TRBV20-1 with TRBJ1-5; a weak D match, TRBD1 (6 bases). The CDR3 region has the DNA TGCAGTGCAAGGCGACGGGACACCTATAGCAATCAGCCCCAGCATTTT. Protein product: CSARRRDTYSNQPQHF.